Below are 7 T cell receptor beta chains sequenced from a single sample in a study of cytomegalovirus exposure and HLA in healthy donors. PCR primers comprised 60 Vbeta and 13 Jbeta primers. Clones were sequenced by immunoSEQ multiplex PCR, and TCRdb holds only the in-frame ones, with some missing. The table has about 190,000 clones, over 70% seen once; the top ten hold approximately 2%. Material for sequencing was PBMCs. The receptors shown here come from a woman aged 18-35 years in good health and CMV-seropositive.

The V call is TRBV9, the J call TRBJ1-2, with D unresolved. This CDR3 spans 17 amino acids. Germline V lookup: CDR1 SGDLS, CDR2 YYNGEE. V shed 0 bases and J shed 6 bases, with 21 bases lying between them. CDR3 bases: TGTGCCAGCAGCGTAGATCCGACTGCCAGCCCTCGGAATGGCTACACCTTC. It is translated as CASSVDPTASPRNGYTF.

This sequence joins TRBV7-3 and TRBJ1-2; 9 bases match TRBD1. With 4 bases clipped from V and 8 bases from J, the junction kept 5 bases outside the gene matches. The CDR3 has 13 amino acids. Per germline, CDR1 SGHTA and CDR2 FQGTGA. The CDR3 region has the DNA TGTGCCAGCAGCTATACGACAGGGGGGGGCTACACCTTC. Translated: CASSYTTGGGYTF.

The chain carries TRBV27 and TRBJ1-1; maybe TRBD1 (6 bases). The V gene's germline CDR1 is MNHEY and CDR2 SMNVEV (reference sequence). The CDR3 has 13 amino acids. With 8 bases removed from V and 0 bases from J, the gap between germline ends came to 10 bases. Here the CDR3 DNA reads TGTGCCAGCCGGGACATTCTGAACACTGAAGCTTTCTTT. Its protein product is CASRDILNTEAFF.

This clone has just a few counts. The chain recombines TRBV6-1 with TRBJ1-1, with D perhaps TRBD1 (6 bases). The CDR3 is 14 residues long. V gave up 7 bases and J gave up 1 base, with 13 bases separating them. Germline V CDR1 and CDR2: MNHNS, SASEGT. The CDR3 nucleotides are TGTGCCAGCACTCGGACAGAGCCGAACACTGAAGCTTTCTTT. It codes for CASTRTEPNTEAFF.

This chain connects TRBV28 to TRBJ1-2, with D possibly TRBD1 on 5 matching bases. V was shortened by 3 bases and J by 4 bases, with 12 bases between the two germline ends. The CDR3 totals 14 residues. The V gene's germline CDR1 is MDHEN and CDR2 SYDVKM. The CDR3 DNA follows: TGTGCCAGCAGTTTCCTCGGGGGGTTCTATGGCTACACCTTC. It specifies CASSFLGGFYGYTF.

The chain is built from TRBV6-5 and TRBJ2-7; TRBD2 agrees at 8 bases. CDR1 MNHEY and CDR2 SVGAGI come from the germline V gene. Trimming removed 6 bases from V and 4 bases from J; junction bases left unmatched: 8. The CDR3 covers 14 residues. CDR3 in DNA: TGTGCCAGCAGAATCGGGGGGGCCGGGTACGAGCAGTACTTC. It specifies CASRIGGAGYEQYF.

CDR3 sequence: CASSFTIGTGGGSGANVLTF. The CDR3 nucleotides are TGTGCCAGCAGTTTTACCATCGGGACAGGGGGCGGATCTGGGGCCAACGTCCTGACTTTC. The V call is TRBV28, the J call TRBJ2-6; 12 bases fit TRBD1. V shed 3 bases, J shed 1 base, and the junction held 10 bases outside the gene matches. The CDR3 is 20 residues long. Germline loops: CDR1 MDHEN, CDR2 SYDVKM.